The rows below give T cell receptor beta chains drawn from one sample of a study of read filtering for tumor transcriptome and immune sequencing. Using its own MiXCR run on the reads, TCRdb lists one record per CDR3 protein. The sample has approximately 62,000 distinct CDR3 sequences, about 19% seen once; the top ten hold approximately 11%. The specimen sequenced was a population of CD138-negative cells sorted from bone marrow. All receptors derive from a donor aged 40 or older with multiple myeloma. Both conserved end residues are part of each CDR3. Each record gives: clone size, J gene, D gene, V gene, CDR3 protein. A D gene is named only where the DNA matches it firmly. Clone size is shown for a subset of rows, as once, few, many or a class of expanded clone.

clone size: .
J gene: TRBJ1-1
D gene: .
V gene: TRBV29-1
CDR3 protein: CSGGSLGSGVEAFF

clone size: many
J gene: TRBJ2-1
D gene: .
V gene: TRBV20-1
CDR3 protein: CSVGGRTYNEQFF

clone size: many
J gene: TRBJ2-1
D gene: TRBD2
V gene: TRBV4-1
CDR3 protein: CASRPGTSGGAPSYNEQFF

clone size: few
J gene: TRBJ2-2
D gene: .
V gene: TRBV6-5
CDR3 protein: CASSYGRAAGELFF

clone size: many
J gene: TRBJ1-1
D gene: .
V gene: TRBV2
CDR3 protein: CASGIGGRKTEAFF

clone size: many
J gene: TRBJ2-3
D gene: .
V gene: TRBV3-1
CDR3 protein: CASSQLGLTQYF

clone size: many
J gene: TRBJ1-5
D gene: TRBD1
V gene: TRBV6-2/TRBV6-3
CDR3 protein: CASSYSTGQVNQPQHF

clone size: many
J gene: TRBJ1-3
D gene: .
V gene: TRBV12-3/TRBV12-4
CDR3 protein: CASSSRTGNTIYF

clone size: many
J gene: TRBJ2-1
D gene: TRBD2
V gene: TRBV7-9
CDR3 protein: CASSLLAGDNEQFF

clone size: many
J gene: TRBJ2-7
D gene: .
V gene: TRBV20-1
CDR3 protein: CSARRAGTSYEQYF

clone size: .
J gene: TRBJ2-1
D gene: .
V gene: TRBV5-4
CDR3 protein: CASSPLGSACEQFF

clone size: many
J gene: TRBJ2-1
D gene: .
V gene: TRBV5-1
CDR3 protein: CASSLARGEGYNEQFF

clone size: many
J gene: TRBJ2-3
D gene: TRBD2
V gene: TRBV20-1
CDR3 protein: CSARDRFPREGSTDTQYF

clone size: many
J gene: TRBJ2-1
D gene: .
V gene: TRBV6-1
CDR3 protein: CASSESSLGYNEQFF

clone size: .
J gene: TRBJ1-1
D gene: .
V gene: TRBV11-2
CDR3 protein: CASSLNTVEAFF

clone size: many
J gene: TRBJ1-1
D gene: .
V gene: TRBV3-1
CDR3 protein: CASSQVLVGVGNTEAFF

clone size: few
J gene: TRBJ2-5
D gene: .
V gene: TRBV29-1
CDR3 protein: CSVAAGQETQYF

clone size: .
J gene: TRBJ2-5
D gene: TRBD1
V gene: TRBV3-1
CDR3 protein: CASSQDLGGWETLYF

clone size: .
J gene: TRBJ1-3
D gene: .
V gene: TRBV9
CDR3 protein: CASSIGLGTISGNTIYF

clone size: many
J gene: TRBJ2-6
D gene: .
V gene: TRBV28
CDR3 protein: CASSPPRANVLTF

clone size: many
J gene: TRBJ2-1
D gene: .
V gene: TRBV6-2/TRBV6-3
CDR3 protein: CASSYSKSGSIRSYNEQFF

clone size: few
J gene: TRBJ2-7
D gene: .
V gene: TRBV20-1
CDR3 protein: CSAAPGVGGYEQYF

clone size: .
J gene: TRBJ1-4
D gene: .
V gene: TRBV2
CDR3 protein: CASSERRGNENLSF

clone size: few
J gene: TRBJ1-5
D gene: .
V gene: TRBV19
CDR3 protein: CASRTELTGNQPQHF

clone size: .
J gene: TRBJ2-7
D gene: TRBD2
V gene: TRBV7-2
CDR3 protein: CASSLLASGLYEQYF

clone size: .
J gene: TRBJ1-3
D gene: .
V gene: TRBV5-1
CDR3 protein: CASSLGAGGNTIYF

clone size: medium-sized
J gene: TRBJ2-7
D gene: TRBD1
V gene: TRBV11-2
CDR3 protein: CASSSQGASSYEQYF

clone size: many
J gene: TRBJ2-3
D gene: .
V gene: TRBV7-9
CDR3 protein: CASSSRVFSHTDTQYF

clone size: many
J gene: TRBJ2-7
D gene: TRBD2
V gene: TRBV20-1
CDR3 protein: CSASGRTSGTEQYF

clone size: many
J gene: TRBJ2-1
D gene: TRBD2
V gene: TRBV27
CDR3 protein: CASSLVRLAGMSSYNEQFF

clone size: many
J gene: TRBJ2-7
D gene: TRBD1
V gene: TRBV2
CDR3 protein: CASRGTGQGREQYF

clone size: many
J gene: TRBJ1-6
D gene: TRBD1
V gene: TRBV3-1
CDR3 protein: CASSQTWDRGLLHF